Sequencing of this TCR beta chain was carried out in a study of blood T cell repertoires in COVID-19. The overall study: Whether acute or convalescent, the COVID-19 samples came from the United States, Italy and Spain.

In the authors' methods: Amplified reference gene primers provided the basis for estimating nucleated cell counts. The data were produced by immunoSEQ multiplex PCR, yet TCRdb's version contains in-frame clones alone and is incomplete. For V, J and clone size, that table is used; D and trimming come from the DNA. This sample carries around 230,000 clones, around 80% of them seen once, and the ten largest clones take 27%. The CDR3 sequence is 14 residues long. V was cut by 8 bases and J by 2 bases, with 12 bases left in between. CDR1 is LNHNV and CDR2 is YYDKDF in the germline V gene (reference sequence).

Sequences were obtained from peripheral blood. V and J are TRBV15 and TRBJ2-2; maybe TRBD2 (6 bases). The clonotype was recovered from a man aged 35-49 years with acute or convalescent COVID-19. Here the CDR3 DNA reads TGTGCCACCGGGGGGAGATCCAACACCGGGGAGCTGTTTTTT. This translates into CATGGRSNTGELFF.